This is a list of T cell receptor beta chains from one sample in a study of PD-1 blockade in classical Hodgkin lymphoma. TCRdb's copy holds only in-frame clones and misses some; the assay was immunoSEQ multiplex PCR. The table lists about 58,000 clones, approximately 90% of them singletons. Sequenced here: peripheral blood mononuclear cells (PBMCs), sampled before the second cycle of nivolumab. These receptors were collected from a human donor with classical Hodgkin lymphoma. The CDR3 runs from the conserved cysteine through the conserved F or W. The D gene is left open where the match is weak. Not every row has a clone size; where given, it reads once, few, many or a size class.

NA | TRBJ1-2 | TRBV27 | NA | CASSTNTGYGYTF | TGTGCCAGCAGTACCAACACAGGATATGGCTACACCTTC
once | TRBJ2-2 | TRBV19 | NA | CASSIVGGGTGELFF | TGTGCCAGTAGTATAGTTGGGGGCGGCACCGGGGAGCTGTTTTTT
NA | TRBJ2-3 | TRBV7-8 | NA | CASSLLHSSTDTQYF | TGTGCCAGCAGCTTATTACACTCCAGCACAGATACGCAGTATTTT
NA | TRBJ2-5 | TRBV5-4 | TRBD2 | CASSLPGGEETQYF | TGTGCCAGCAGCCTCCCTGGGGGGGAAGAGACCCAGTACTTC
NA | TRBJ2-7 | TRBV7-2 | NA | CASRPITAPGEQYF | TGTGCCAGCAGACCAATTACCGCCCCAGGCGAGCAGTACTTC
NA | TRBJ2-5 | TRBV5-1 | NA | CASSLDRQETQYF | TGCGCCAGCAGCTTGGACAGACAGGAGACCCAGTACTTC
NA | TRBJ1-1 | TRBV9 | NA | CASSAIGTDEAFF | TGTGCCAGCAGCGCCATAGGGACGGATGAAGCTTTCTTT
once | TRBJ2-5 | TRBV7-6 | NA | CASSPHPGIREETQYF | TGTGCCAGCAGCCCTCACCCAGGTATTCGAGAAGAGACCCAGTACTTC
few | TRBJ2-2 | TRBV27 | TRBD1 | CASSARDRVIGELFF | TGTGCCAGCAGTGCCCGGGACAGGGTCATCGGGGAGCTGTTTTTT
NA | TRBJ2-7 | TRBV2 | NA | CASRAGTVAYEQYF | TGTGCCAGCAGAGCCGGGACGGTCGCCTACGAGCAGTACTTC
NA | TRBJ2-1 | TRBV7-2 | TRBD1 | CASRPGQTSYNEQFF | TGTGCCAGCAGACCGGGACAGACCTCCTACAATGAGCAGTTCTTC
NA | TRBJ1-3 | TRBV5-4 | NA | CASSVGRKGRMPGNTIYF | TGTGCCAGCAGCGTGGGGCGTAAGGGACGGATGCCTGGAAACACCATATATTTT
once | TRBJ2-1 | TRBV5-4 | NA | CASSLEGQGSSYNEQFF | TGTGCCAGCAGCTTGGAGGGGCAGGGGAGCTCCTACAATGAGCAGTTCTTC
NA | TRBJ1-4 | TRBV4-1 | NA | CASSQESEGGGTNEKLFF | TGCGCCAGCAGCCAAGAATCGGAGGGCGGCGGAACTAATGAAAAACTGTTTTTT
NA | TRBJ2-3 | TRBV30 | NA | CAWSQSGHRDSTDTQYF | TGTGCCTGGAGTCAAAGCGGGCACAGGGATAGCACAGATACGCAGTATTTT
NA | TRBJ1-2 | TRBV6-5 | NA | CASSYSNSAYYGYTF | TGTGCCAGCAGTTACTCGAATTCCGCCTACTATGGCTACACCTTC
NA | TRBJ1-1 | TRBV5-1 | NA | CASSFGERGFEDTEAFF | TGCGCCAGCAGCTTCGGCGAACGGGGGTTTGAGGACACTGAAGCTTTCTTT
NA | TRBJ2-1 | TRBV4-2 | NA | CASSQGAGGAYNEQFF | TGTGCCAGCAGCCAAGGGGCCGGCGGAGCTTACAATGAGCAGTTCTTC
NA | TRBJ2-3 | TRBV6-5 | TRBD2 | CATPDGTSGTDTQYF | TGTGCCACCCCTGATGGGACTAGCGGCACAGATACGCAGTATTTT
NA | TRBJ2-1 | TRBV19 | NA | CASSALTGDYNEQFF | TGTGCCAGTAGTGCCCTCACGGGGGATTACAATGAGCAGTTCTTC
NA | TRBJ1-1 | TRBV19 | NA | CASSLNTEAFF | TGTGCCAGTAGTCTGAACACTGAAGCTTTCTTT
once | TRBJ2-2 | TRBV5-6 | NA | CASSFLTGELFF | TGTGCCAGCAGCTTTCTGACCGGGGAGCTGTTTTTT
NA | TRBJ1-2 | TRBV9 | NA | CASSPGGPGYTF | TGTGCCAGCAGCCCGGGGGGTCCTGGCTACACCTTC